The 3 T cell receptor beta chains below all came from one sample that was sequenced in a study of regulatory T cells in long-lasting Graves disease. Indicated time point: persistent/refractory GD, antithyroid drugs over 5 years with positive TRAb. Making the TCR library involved RNA that had been extracted from PBMCs. Researchers made TCR beta libraries by using iRepertoire HTBI primers and running Arm-PCR on CDR3 regions. TCRdb fed the multiplex PCR reads into MiXCR, producing one record per CDR3 protein. The sample shows around 450,000 distinct CDR3 sequences, roughly 21% of them seen only once. Source: peripheral blood mononuclear cells (PBMCs), taken when the disease was refractory, from a patient treated with antithyroid drugs. These receptors came from a female donor with Graves disease.

This clonotype showed up many times. This chain uses TRBV28 with TRBJ1-4, with a possible D match to TRBD1 (5 bases). The germline CDR1 and CDR2 sequences are MDHEN and SYDVKM. V dropped 6 bases and J dropped 8 bases, with 16 bases sitting between them. This CDR3 is built from 14 residues. The CDR3 nucleotides are TGTGCCAGCAGCCAGACAGATCAAGACGAAAAACTGTTTTTT. It specifies CASSQTDQDEKLFF.

This clonotype was detected ten times or more. The gene calls are TRBV28 and TRBJ2-5, with a tentative D call TRBD1 (7 bases). Germline-derived CDR1 and CDR2 are MDHEN and SYDVKM. With 4 bases removed from V and 4 bases from J, the gap between germline ends came to 19 bases. The CDR3 covers 16 residues. In nucleotides, the CDR3 is TGTGCCAGCAGTTCCGAGGAAAGGCAGGGGGGAGAGACCCAGTACTTC. Protein sequence: CASSSEERQGGETQYF.

The genes are TRBV29-1 and TRBJ2-5; the D gene could be TRBD1 or TRBD2 (5 bases each). The length of the CDR3 is 13 residues. Germline V gives CDR1 SQVTM, CDR2 ANQGSEA. The V end lost 6 bases, the J end lost 5 bases, and 16 bases lay between the germline ends. CDR3 DNA: TGCAGCGTCAAACAGGACCCGGGGGAGACCCAGTACTTC. Translated: CSVKQDPGETQYF. The variable domain in full, with the rest retrieved from reference TRBV29-1 and TRBJ2-5, is SAVISQKPSRDICQRGTSLTIQCQVDSQVTMMFWYRQQPGQSLTLIATANQGSEATYESGFVIDKFPISRPNLTFSTLTVSNMSPEDSSIYLCSVKQDPGETQYFGPGTRLLVL.